The rows below give T cell receptor beta chains drawn from one sample of a study of shared clonotypes between healthy human individuals. Using immunoSEQ multiplex PCR, the repertoire was profiled, and TCRdb retains in-frame clones only, with some absent. Altogether about 2.3 million clones are present, just over 90% being singletons, with the ten largest covering about 0.39%. Sequencing was carried out using naive CD4+ T cells from PBMCs. Receptors originate from a young man in good health. Some clones in this sample may be carry-over from other donors' samples. The CDR3 runs from the conserved cysteine through the conserved F or W. D genes are given only for firm matches. Not all rows give a size; the values are once, few, many and, for expanded clones, a class.

clone_size | j_call | d_call | v_call | cdr3_aa | cdr3_nt
. | TRBJ2-1 | . | TRBV5-1 | CASSPTLSSYNEQFF | TGCGCCAGCAGCCCGACCTTGAGCTCCTACAATGAGCAGTTCTTC
. | TRBJ2-7 | TRBD2 | TRBV6-6 | CASGGGYEQYF | TGTGCCAGCGGGGGGGGGTACGAGCAGTACTTC
. | TRBJ1-1 | TRBD1 | TRBV6-1 | CASSARQGRTEAFF | TGTGCCAGCAGTGCCCGACAGGGACGAACTGAAGCTTTCTTT
. | TRBJ1-3 | . | TRBV5-1 | CASSTTGSLSGNTIYF | TGCGCCAGCAGCACCACAGGGAGCCTCTCTGGAAACACCATATATTTT
. | TRBJ2-1 | TRBD1 | TRBV9 | CASSPSWDRGVNEQFF | TGTGCCAGCAGCCCCAGCTGGGACAGGGGGGTCAATGAGCAGTTCTTC
. | TRBJ2-1 | . | TRBV6-6 | CASRVGGRNEQFF | TGTGCCAGCAGAGTGGGAGGCAGAAATGAGCAGTTCTTC
. | TRBJ1-1 | . | TRBV7-2 | CASSLSDRLNTEAFF | TGTGCCAGCAGCTTATCGGACAGATTGAACACTGAAGCTTTCTTT
. | TRBJ1-2 | . | TRBV7-2 | CASSFGGGGYTF | TGTGCCAGCAGCTTTGGGGGCGGTGGCTACACCTTC
. | TRBJ2-7 | TRBD1 | TRBV28 | CASTQPGQGSYEQYF | TGTGCCAGCACCCAGCCGGGACAGGGCTCCTACGAGCAGTACTTC
. | TRBJ1-3 | . | TRBV19 | CASSPPTISGNTIYF | TGTGCCAGTAGTCCCCCGACAATCTCTGGAAACACCATATATTTT
. | TRBJ2-2 | . | TRBV11-3 | CASSLSGGETGELFF | TGTGCCAGCAGCTTATCCGGGGGCGAAACCGGGGAGCTGTTTTTT
. | TRBJ1-2 | TRBD1 | TRBV6-5 | CASSLHRQGYGYTF | TGTGCCAGCAGCCTACATCGACAGGGCTATGGCTACACCTTC
once | TRBJ2-1 | . | TRBV19 | CASSILSGAMNEQFF | TGTGCCAGTAGTATTCTCAGCGGAGCTATGAATGAGCAGTTCTTC
. | TRBJ1-2 | TRBD1 | TRBV7-9 | CASSQDRGNYGYTF | TGTGCCAGCAGCCAAGACAGGGGGAACTATGGCTACACCTTC
. | TRBJ2-7 | . | TRBV7-6 | CASSLMVSGSGRGEQYF | TGTGCCAGCAGCTTAATGGTTAGCGGATCCGGCCGTGGCGAGCAGTACTTC
. | TRBJ1-2 | TRBD1 | TRBV27 | CASSKGTGNGYTF | TGTGCCAGCAGTAAAGGGACAGGGAATGGCTACACCTTC
once | TRBJ2-5 | . | TRBV5-1 | CASSLVRPQPETQYF | TGCGCCAGCAGCTTGGTCCGCCCCCAGCCAGAGACCCAGTACTTC